The 27 T cell receptor beta chains listed next were all sequenced from one sample in a study of T cell repertoires in cytomegalovirus infection (dated by TCRdb to the late 2010s). The sample was run on an Illumina HiSeq 1500. TCRdb handled the public reads itself, with Q25 trimming in fastp and clone calling in MiXCR, and kept productive beta chains. Rows with one shared CDR3 protein collapse into an entry with the most common genes and DNA. For this sample there are hundreds of thousands of distinct CDR3 sequences; about 27% appear just once. The top ten hold 15% to 20% of the sample. Their recognized antigens are unknown. Sample treatment or condition, as interpreted from the label and publication: in vitro stimulation with specific CMV peptide epitopes to enrich CMV-specific T cells. The sample was cultured PBMCs, taken from culture after CMV antigen stimulation. The receptors originated from a human donor in good health (CMV status not recorded). Some clones in this sample may be carry-over from other donors' samples.

V usage is TRBV9 and J usage is TRBJ2-3; D may correspond to TRBD1 or TRBD2 (5 bases each). V was cut by 4 bases and J by 6 bases, with 18 bases left in between. Germline values: CDR1 SGDLS, CDR2 YYNGEE. The length of the CDR3 is 15 residues. The CDR3 bases are TGTGCCAGCAGCCTAGGGACCTCCGAGTGGGATACGCAGTATTTT. Its translation is CASSLGTSEWDTQYF.

This clonotype showed up many times. The rearrangement uses TRBV6-6 and TRBJ1-5; D not resolved. Per the germline V gene, CDR1 is MNHNY and CDR2 is SVGAGI (reference sequence). CDR3 length: 14 amino acids. Trimming removed 4 bases at V and 4 bases at J, with 11 bases between. The CDR3 sequence is CASSLRLGNQPQHF. In nucleotides, the CDR3 is TGTGCCAGCAGTTTGAGGTTGGGTAATCAGCCCCAGCATTTT.

This clonotype appeared many times. This chain joins TRBV19 and TRBJ2-2; D ambiguous. Trimming shortened V by 7 bases and J by 0 bases, and 6 bases separated the two germline ends. Germline CDR1 reads LNHDA; CDR2 reads SQIVND (reference sequence). This CDR3 contains 13 residues. In nucleotides, the CDR3 is TGTGCCAGTATCGGACCGAACACCGGGGAGCTGTTTTTT. It encodes CASIGPNTGELFF.

V gene TRBV5-6 combines with J gene TRBJ2-5; D not resolved. The germline V and J ends were trimmed by 4 bases and 1 base, with 11 bases remaining between them. The germline V gene encodes CDR1 SGHDT and CDR2 YYEEEE. This CDR3 comprises 14 residues. The CDR3 nucleotides read TGTGCCAGCAGCCGGAAGCCTGTCCAAGAGACCCAGTACTTC. Amino acids: CASSRKPVQETQYF.

In its sample, this clonotype was seen a few times. The chain recombines TRBV7-9 with TRBJ2-1; perhaps D is TRBD1 or TRBD2 (5 bases each). Trimming cost V 7 bases and J 1 base, with 14 bases left between them. The germline CDR1 and CDR2 sequences are SEHNR and FQNEAQ (reference sequence). The CDR3 has 15 residues. The CDR3 DNA reads TGTGCCAGCATCCTCGGGACGGATTCCTACAATGAGCAGTTCTTC. Amino acid sequence: CASILGTDSYNEQFF.

This clonotype was seen only a few times. The V gene is TRBV7-8, the J gene TRBJ2-7; D might be TRBD1 or TRBD2, each matching 5 bases. This CDR3 is 14 amino acids long. The germline gives CDR1 SGHVS, CDR2 FQNEAQ. Trimming shortened V by 5 bases and J by 7 bases, and 18 bases separated the two germline ends. This chain's CDR3 is CASSPRTKWGEQYF. CDR3 nucleotides: TGTGCCAGCAGCCCTCGGACAAAATGGGGGGAGCAGTACTTC.

This clonotype showed up just a few times. The J gene is TRBJ1-5, the V gene TRBV19, with a weak D call TRBD1 (6 bases). The CDR3 has 20 amino acids. Germline loops: CDR1 LNHDA, CDR2 SQIVND (reference sequence). Trimming took 5 bases from V and 0 from J, leaving 26 bases between them. The CDR3 is CASSLFDKGEDRYSNQPQHF. For the CDR3, the DNA is TGTGCCAGTAGTTTGTTTGATAAGGGAGAGGACAGATATAGCAATCAGCCCCAGCATTTT.

This clonotype was picked up one time. The gene calls are TRBV10-3 and TRBJ1-4; TRBD1 is a possible D gene (6 bases). Between the trimmed V and J ends, which lost 3 bases and 3 bases, there was a span of 11 bases. Germline V lookup: CDR1 ENHRY, CDR2 SYGVKD. The CDR3 has 15 residues. The chain's CDR3 is CAISDPRTANEKLFF. The DNA of the CDR3 is TGTGCCATCAGTGACCCCCGGACAGCTAATGAAAAACTGTTTTTT.

This chain joins TRBV5-4 and TRBJ2-7; 8 bases are a match to TRBD1. This CDR3 spans 14 amino acids. Trimming cost V 4 bases and J 2 bases; bases outside gene matches: 5. Looked up from germline, CDR1 is SGHNT and CDR2 is YYREEE (reference sequence). CDR3 sequence: CASSQKQGAYEQYF. CDR3 sequence (DNA): TGTGCCAGCAGCCAAAAACAGGGGGCCTACGAGCAGTACTTC.

The gene calls are TRBV20-1 and TRBJ2-3, with a possible D match to TRBD2 (7 bases). Trimming took 6 bases from V and 2 from J, leaving 15 bases between them. CDR1 and CDR2 (germline): DFQATT, SNEGSKA (reference sequence). The CDR3 is made up of 14 amino acids. The CDR3 DNA reads TGCAGTGCCCTAGGGGGGGGGATCACAGATACGCAGTATTTT. The encoded protein is CSALGGGITDTQYF.

This clonotype was found many times. J is TRBJ1-1 and V is TRBV7-2, with a weak D call TRBD1 (6 bases). The germline V gene has CDR1 SGHTA and CDR2 FQGNSA. Trimming cost V 5 bases and J 7 bases, with 11 bases left between them. The CDR3 length is 12 residues. CDR3 region: CASSAGQLEAFF. CDR3 sequence (DNA): TGTGCCAGCAGCGCAGGACAGCTTGAAGCTTTCTTT.

The sample holds a few counts of this clonotype. The gene calls are TRBV4-2 and TRBJ1-2; D is uncertain. Trimming took off 0 bases at V and 2 bases at J, with 7 bases between the two ends. CDR1 and CDR2 (germline): LGHNA, YNFKEQ. The CDR3 runs 14 residues. The CDR3: CASSQDLRNYGYTF. CDR3 sequence (DNA): TGTGCCAGCAGCCAAGACCTGAGGAACTATGGCTACACCTTC.

This chain connects TRBV18 to TRBJ2-7; D gene uncertain. Per the germline V gene, CDR1 is KGHSH and CDR2 is LQKENI. The CDR3 is 13 residues long. V lost 3 bases and J lost 7, with 13 bases in between. CDR3 protein: CASSPFNPGEQYF. For the CDR3, the DNA is TGTGCCAGCTCACCTTTTAACCCCGGGGAGCAGTACTTC. Variable domain in full (rest from reference TRBV18 and TRBJ2-7): NAGVMQNPRHLVRRRGQEARLRCSPMKGHSHVYWYRQLPEEGLKFMVYLQKENIIDESGMPKERFSAEFPKEGPSILRIQQVVRGDSAAYFCASSPFNPGEQYFGPGTRLTVT.

This chain uses TRBV19 with TRBJ1-5, with unresolved D. Deletions cut 8 bases from V and 6 bases from J, with 14 bases between. The CDR3 extends over 13 amino acids. Germline V gene sequence: CDR1 LNHDA, CDR2 SQIVND (reference sequence). The CDR3 protein is CASGWTEGQPQHF. DNA of the CDR3: TGTGCCAGTGGGTGGACGGAGGGTCAGCCCCAGCATTTT.

This clonotype occurred a few times. The gene calls are TRBV10-3 and TRBJ2-3; D gene unclear. The CDR3 is 12 residues long. Germline CDR1 and CDR2: ENHRY and SYGVKD. V lost 6 bases to trimming and J lost 0 bases, with 4 bases between them. CDR3: CAIRASTDTQYF. The CDR3 nucleotides are TGTGCCATCAGAGCTAGCACAGATACGCAGTATTTT.

The CDR3 reads CASSDVNTEAFF. The CDR3 region has the DNA TGTGCCAGCAGCGATGTGAACACTGAAGCTTTCTTT. The V gene is TRBV2, the J gene TRBJ1-1, with D hard to call. Trimming removed 6 bases from V and 0 bases from J, with 5 bases in between. The CDR3 totals 12 residues. From germline, CDR1 is SNHLY and CDR2 FYNNEI.

The chain recombines TRBV9 with TRBJ2-7, with D perhaps assigned TRBD1 or TRBD2 (5 bases each). The V end was cut by 0 bases, the J end by 6 bases, with 16 bases between. The CDR3 contains 15 residues. Germline loops: CDR1 SGDLS, CDR2 YYNGEE. CDR3 residues: CASSVDLSGGREQYF. As DNA, the CDR3 is TGTGCCAGCAGCGTAGATCTTAGTGGGGGACGCGAGCAGTACTTC.

The chain links TRBV28 to TRBJ2-1; 11 nucleotides match TRBD2. CDR1 MDHEN and CDR2 SYDVKM come from the germline V gene. The CDR3 is made up of 19 amino acids. With 8 bases clipped from V and 0 bases from J, the junction kept 15 bases outside the gene matches. The CDR3 DNA sequence: TGTGCCAGCCGAAGGCGTGGGACTAGCGGCCATCTCTCCTACAATGAGCAGTTCTTC. Protein product: CASRRRGTSGHLSYNEQFF.

The gene calls are TRBV10-3 and TRBJ1-5, with unresolved D. This CDR3 is built from 15 residues. In germline, CDR1 is ENHRY, CDR2 SYGVKD. With 0 bases removed from V and 4 bases from J, the gap between germline ends came to 10 bases. The DNA of the CDR3 is TGTGCCATCAGTGAGTCGAGGCGGGAAAATCAGCCCCAGCATTTT. Translated: CAISESRRENQPQHF.

This clonotype was seen a single time. V usage is TRBV20-1 and J usage is TRBJ1-1, with 7 nucleotides matching TRBD1. The germline V gene has CDR1 DFQATT and CDR2 SNEGSKA (reference sequence). The CDR3 runs 15 residues. J lost 0 bases, V lost 3 bases, and 7 bases had no gene match. The DNA for the CDR3 is TGCAGTGCTAGTCCCTGGGACAGTCTGAACACTGAAGCTTTCTTT. The encoded protein is CSASPWDSLNTEAFF.

The chain carries TRBV20-1 and TRBJ2-1, with unresolved D. Trimming stripped 3 bases from V and 1 base from J, with 13 bases between. This CDR3 contains 15 residues. CDR1 and CDR2 from the germline V gene are DFQATT and SNEGSKA (reference sequence). CDR3: CSARERRGSYNEQFF. For the CDR3, the DNA is TGCAGTGCTAGGGAGAGGCGCGGATCCTACAATGAGCAGTTCTTC.

V and J are TRBV20-1 and TRBJ2-5; 9 bases match TRBD2. V gave up 3 bases and J gave up 4 bases; unmatched junction bases: 9. Germline V gives CDR1 DFQATT, CDR2 SNEGSKA (reference sequence). This CDR3 region has 15 residues. The CDR3 region is CSARKIAGVSETQYF. Here the CDR3 DNA reads TGCAGTGCTAGGAAGATAGCGGGAGTTTCAGAGACCCAGTACTTC.

The CDR3 loop reads CASSLPLASGGRTDTQYF. DNA of the CDR3: TGTGCCAGCAGCTTACCCCTGGCTAGCGGGGGGCGGACAGATACGCAGTATTTT. The chain is built from TRBV7-4 and TRBJ2-3, with TRBD2 matching 11 bases. This CDR3 is built from 18 residues. The J segment lost 3 bases and the V segment lost 2 bases, leaving 10 bases of the junction unmatched. Germline CDR1 reads SGHVT; CDR2 reads SQSDAQ. The variable domain in full, with the rest retrieved from reference TRBV7-4 and TRBJ2-3, is GAGVSQSPRYKVAKRGRDVALRCDSISGHVTLYWYRQTLGQGSEVLTYSQSDAQRDKSGRPSGRFSAERPERSVSTLKIQRTEQGDSAVYLCASSLPLASGGRTDTQYFGPGTRLTVL.

The rearrangement uses TRBV12-3 or TRBV12-4 and TRBJ2-7, with 7 bases aligning to TRBD2. The CDR3 is made up of 17 amino acids. Germline trimming cut 6 bases from V and 5 bases from J; bases unmatched to any gene: 19. The CDR3 reads CASSKIWTNGRKNEQYF. The CDR3 region has the DNA TGTGCCAGCAGCAAAATATGGACTAACGGGAGGAAGAACGAGCAGTACTTC.

This chain connects TRBV6-1 to TRBJ1-5; the D gene is possibly TRBD1 (5 bases). CDR1 is MNHNS and CDR2 is SASEGT in the germline V gene. Trimming took off 5 bases at V and 6 bases at J, with 17 bases between the two ends. The CDR3 runs to 15 residues. The chain's CDR3 is CASSRNWERGQPQHF. The DNA for the CDR3 is TGTGCCAGCAGTCGAAATTGGGAAAGGGGTCAGCCCCAGCATTTT.

V is TRBV19 and J is TRBJ2-7; tentatively, D is TRBD2 (5 bases). Trimming took off 4 bases at V and 2 bases at J, with 15 bases between the two ends. The CDR3 sequence is 15 residues long. Germline CDR1 is LNHDA and CDR2 is SQIVND (reference sequence). This chain's CDR3 is CASSRGSGRTYEQYF. The CDR3 nucleotides are TGTGCCAGTAGTAGGGGAAGCGGTCGTACCTACGAGCAGTACTTC.

This clonotype has more than one count but fewer than ten. The chain recombines TRBV6-6 with TRBJ2-1, with 7 bases aligning to TRBD1. This CDR3 spans 15 amino acids. J lost 0 bases, V lost 9 bases, and 8 bases had no gene match. Germline V lookup: CDR1 MNHNY, CDR2 SVGAGI (reference sequence). The CDR3 loop is CASREGASSYNEQFF. CDR3 DNA: TGTGCCAGTAGAGAGGGGGCTAGCTCCTACAATGAGCAGTTCTTC.